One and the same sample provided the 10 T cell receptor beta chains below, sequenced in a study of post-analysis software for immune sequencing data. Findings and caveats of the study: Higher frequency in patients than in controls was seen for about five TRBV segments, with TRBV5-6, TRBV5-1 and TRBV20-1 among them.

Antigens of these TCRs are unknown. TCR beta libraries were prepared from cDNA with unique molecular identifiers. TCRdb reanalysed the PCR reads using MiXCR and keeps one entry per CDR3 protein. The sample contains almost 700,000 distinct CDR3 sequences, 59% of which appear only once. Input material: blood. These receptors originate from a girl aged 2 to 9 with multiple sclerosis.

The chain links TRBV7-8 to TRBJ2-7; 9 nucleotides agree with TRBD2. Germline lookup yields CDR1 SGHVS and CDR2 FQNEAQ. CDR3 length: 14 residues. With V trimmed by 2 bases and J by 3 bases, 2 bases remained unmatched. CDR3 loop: CASSLLAGIYEQYF. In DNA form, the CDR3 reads TGTGCCAGCAGCTTACTAGCGGGAATCTACGAGCAGTACTTC.

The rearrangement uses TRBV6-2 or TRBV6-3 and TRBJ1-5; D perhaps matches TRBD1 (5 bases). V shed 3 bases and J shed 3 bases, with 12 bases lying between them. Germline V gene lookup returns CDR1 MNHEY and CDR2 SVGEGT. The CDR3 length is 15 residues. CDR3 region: CASSYGDADNQPQHF. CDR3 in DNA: TGTGCCAGCAGTTATGGGGACGCGGACAATCAGCCCCAGCATTTT.

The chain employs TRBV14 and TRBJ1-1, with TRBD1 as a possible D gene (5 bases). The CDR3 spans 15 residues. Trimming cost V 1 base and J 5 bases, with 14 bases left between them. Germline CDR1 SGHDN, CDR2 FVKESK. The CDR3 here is CASSQGQGGWTEAFF. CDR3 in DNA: TGTGCCAGCAGCCAAGGCCAGGGAGGGTGGACTGAAGCTTTCTTT.

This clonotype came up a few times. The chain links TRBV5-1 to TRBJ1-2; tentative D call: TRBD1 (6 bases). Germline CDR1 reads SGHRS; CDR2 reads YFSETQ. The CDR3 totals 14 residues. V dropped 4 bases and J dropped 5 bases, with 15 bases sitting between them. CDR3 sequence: CASSRQVGKYGYTF. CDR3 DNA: TGCGCCAGCAGCCGACAGGTGGGGAAATATGGCTACACCTTC.

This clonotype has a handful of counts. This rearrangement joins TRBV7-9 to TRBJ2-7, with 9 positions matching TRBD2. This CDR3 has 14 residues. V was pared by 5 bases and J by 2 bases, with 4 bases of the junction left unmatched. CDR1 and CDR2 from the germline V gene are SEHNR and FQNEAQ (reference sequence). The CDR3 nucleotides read TGTGCCAGCAGCGAAACTAGCGGGCCCTACGAGCAGTACTTC. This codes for CASSETSGPYEQYF.

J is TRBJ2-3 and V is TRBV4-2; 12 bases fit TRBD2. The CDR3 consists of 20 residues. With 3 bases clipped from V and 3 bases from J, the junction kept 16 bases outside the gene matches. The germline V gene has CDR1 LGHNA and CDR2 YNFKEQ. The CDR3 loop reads CASSHDVPLAGGTVTDTQYF. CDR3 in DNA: TGTGCCAGCAGCCATGACGTCCCACTAGCGGGGGGCACGGTAACAGATACGCAGTATTTT.

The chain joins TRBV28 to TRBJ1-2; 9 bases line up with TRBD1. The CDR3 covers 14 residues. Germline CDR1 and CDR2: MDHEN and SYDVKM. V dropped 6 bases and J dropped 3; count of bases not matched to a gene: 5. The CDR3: CASRPGTGYYGYTF. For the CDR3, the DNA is TGTGCCAGCAGGCCCGGGACAGGGTACTATGGCTACACCTTC.

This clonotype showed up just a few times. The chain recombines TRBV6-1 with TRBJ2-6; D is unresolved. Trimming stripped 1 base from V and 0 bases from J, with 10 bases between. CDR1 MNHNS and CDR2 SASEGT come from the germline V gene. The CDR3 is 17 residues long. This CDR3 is CASSEVARSSGANVLTF. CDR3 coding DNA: TGTGCCAGCAGTGAAGTGGCGCGGAGCTCTGGGGCCAACGTCCTGACTTTC.

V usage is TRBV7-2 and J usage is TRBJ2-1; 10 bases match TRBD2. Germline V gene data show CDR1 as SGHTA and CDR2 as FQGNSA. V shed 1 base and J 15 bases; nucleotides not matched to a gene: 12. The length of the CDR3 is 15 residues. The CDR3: CASSLEPASGSAGFF. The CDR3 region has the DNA TGTGCCAGCAGCTTAGAGCCAGCTAGCGGGAGTGCCGGGTTCTTC.

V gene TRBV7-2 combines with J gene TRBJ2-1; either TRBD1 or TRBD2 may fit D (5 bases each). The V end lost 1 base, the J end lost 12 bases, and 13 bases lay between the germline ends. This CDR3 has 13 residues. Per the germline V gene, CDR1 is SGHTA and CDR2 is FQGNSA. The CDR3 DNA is TGTGCCAGCAGCTTAGTTGGACGGGACGGGCAGTTCTTC. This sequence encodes CASSLVGRDGQFF.